This T cell receptor beta chain was sequenced during a study of blood T cells in healthy people across ages. Broader study findings: Expanded clonotype shifts may have been confounded, as the donors had an unknown CMV status. Fewer expanded clones and more diversity marked long-lived versus aged donors.

CDR1 SEHNR and CDR2 FQNEAQ come from the germline V gene (reference sequence). The V end was cut by 10 bases, the J end by 6 bases, with 6 bases between. The length of the CDR3 is 9 residues. Many counts were recorded for this clonotype. Its target is not known. A second PCR of roughly 7 to 11 cycles used a sample-barcoded 5' primer and a J-beta primer mix. Every cDNA molecule bore a tag from a template-switch adaptor containing 12 random nucleotides. TCRdb re-derived calls from the 5' RACE reads in MiXCR, one entry per CDR3 protein. The table lists 950,000 to 1,200,000 distinct CDR3 sequences, 35% to 45% of them singletons.

Specimen: blood. The sequence was collected from a man in his late teens or twenties in good health. This sequence joins TRBV7-9 and TRBJ1-2, with unresolved D. CDR3 coding DNA: TGTGCCACCAAAGATGGCTACACCTTC. Residues: CATKDGYTF.